Below are 10 T cell receptor beta chains sequenced from a single sample in a study of CD8 T cells in Susac syndrome. Reverse transcription of roughly 0.5 to 1 ug RNA used random hexamers. In TCRdb, the immunoSEQ multiplex PCR reads were re-called with MiXCR into one record per CDR3 protein. This table has roughly 50,000 distinct CDR3 sequences, 80% to 95% appearing once. Material: CD8+ T cells from PBMCs. The source is a human donor in good health.

V gene TRBV7-9 combines with J gene TRBJ1-1; no definite D call. CDR3 length: 13 residues. Trimming stripped 1 base from V and 6 bases from J, with 9 bases between. Germline values: CDR1 SEHNR, CDR2 FQNEAQ (reference sequence). CDR3 nucleotide sequence: TGTGCCAGCAGCTTAGACGGCATTCCTGAAGCTTTCTTT. Encoded protein: CASSLDGIPEAFF.

There are a few counts of this clonotype. This rearrangement joins TRBV5-1 to TRBJ2-7; TRBD1 matches 9 bases. Trimming at V came to 4 bases and at J to 2 bases, leaving 7 bases not matched to a gene. Germline V lookup: CDR1 SGHRS, CDR2 YFSETQ. The CDR3 has 15 residues. This CDR3 is CASSEGQGPTYEQYF. The CDR3 DNA is TGCGCCAGCAGCGAAGGACAGGGGCCTACCTACGAGCAGTACTTC.

This clonotype was counted a single time. The rearrangement joins TRBV14 to TRBJ2-7; 8 nucleotides agree with TRBD2. CDR3 size: 17 residues. V gave up 4 bases and J gave up 1 base; unmatched junction bases: 12. The germline gives CDR1 SGHDN, CDR2 FVKESK. CDR3 coding DNA: TGTGCCAGCAGCCTCCCCGGGGGTAGCGGGACTTCCTACGAGCAGTACTTC. Its protein is CASSLPGGSGTSYEQYF. The variable domain in full, with the rest retrieved from reference TRBV14 and TRBJ2-7, is EAGVTQFPSHSVIEKGQTVTLRCDPISGHDNLYWYRRVMGKEIKFLLHFVKESKQDESGMPNNRFLAERTGGTYSTLKVQPAELEDSGVYFCASSLPGGSGTSYEQYFGPGTRLTVT.

This chain uses TRBV6-2 or TRBV6-3 with TRBJ2-1; TRBD1 aligns across 8 bases. This CDR3 is 11 amino acids long. Germline V CDR1 and CDR2: MNHEY, SVGEGT. The junction had 1 base not matched to a gene; V was cut back by 8 bases and J by 7 bases. CDR3 amino acids: CASGTGNEQFF. In nucleotides, the CDR3 is TGTGCCAGCGGGACAGGTAATGAGCAGTTCTTC.

This chain uses TRBV5-1 with TRBJ2-2; D may be TRBD2 (6 bases). The germline V gene encodes CDR1 SGHRS and CDR2 YFSETQ. The CDR3 is 15 amino acids. The germline V and J ends were trimmed by 1 base and 2 bases, with 9 bases remaining between them. The DNA for the CDR3 is TGCGCCAGCAGCTTGAGTAGCGGTAACACCGGGGAGCTGTTTTTT. It encodes CASSLSSGNTGELFF.

The chain's CDR3 is CASSLRGSYEQYF. The CDR3 DNA sequence: TGTGCCAGCAGTTTAAGGGGCAGCTACGAGCAGTACTTC. The chain uses TRBV27 and TRBJ2-7; possibly TRBD1 for D (5 bases). The CDR3 runs to 13 residues. Germline CDR1 MNHEY, CDR2 SMNVEV (reference sequence). The V end lost 2 bases, the J end lost 3 bases, and 8 bases lay between the germline ends.

This clonotype was detected a few times. The chain combines TRBV4-1 with TRBJ1-1; 8 nucleotides align to TRBD1. The germline gives CDR1 MGHRA, CDR2 YSYEKL. This CDR3 is 14 amino acids long. With 4 bases clipped from V and 5 bases from J, the junction kept 6 bases outside the gene matches. The DNA for the CDR3 is TGCGCCAGCAGCCTCGGACAGGGAGAGACTGAAGCTTTCTTT. This gives the protein CASSLGQGETEAFF.

This chain connects TRBV28 to TRBJ2-7, with D hard to call. The V and J ends lost 5 bases and 7 bases respectively, with 18 bases between them. The germline V gene has CDR1 MDHEN and CDR2 SYDVKM. This CDR3 is built from 14 residues. CDR3 loop: CASSRILSVSEQYF. In nucleotides, the CDR3 is TGTGCCAGCAGTCGAATCTTATCCGTTTCGGAGCAGTACTTC.

This clonotype was counted once. J is TRBJ2-3 and V is TRBV3-1; D is tentatively TRBD1 or TRBD2 (6 bases each). CDR3 size: 16 residues. V gave up 4 bases and J gave up 4 bases, with 18 bases separating them. Germline CDR1 LGHDT, CDR2 YNNKEL (reference sequence). The CDR3 is CASSLGAGEGADTQYF. The CDR3 DNA sequence: TGTGCCAGCAGCCTAGGAGCGGGTGAGGGGGCAGATACGCAGTATTTT.

The count of this clonotype is one. The chain recombines TRBV7-6 with TRBJ2-3; 9 nucleotides match TRBD1. CDR3 length: 17 amino acids. The V gene end was trimmed by 5 bases and the J gene end by 2 bases; junction bases not matched to a gene: 11. The germline V gene encodes CDR1 SGHVS and CDR2 FNYEAQ. CDR3 region: CASSLTGGGRHTDTQYF. The CDR3 DNA reads as TGTGCCAGCAGCCTGACAGGGGGAGGTCGGCACACAGATACGCAGTATTTT.